This T cell receptor (beta chain) was identified during a study of shared clonotypes between healthy human individuals. V lost 3 bases to trimming and J lost 15 bases, with 14 bases between them. CDR1 KGHSH and CDR2 LQKENI come from the germline V gene. CDR3 size: 12 residues. Per the original data handling: ImmunoSEQ sequences covered only the junction and lacked quality scores; filtering therefore differed. Assay used: immunoSEQ multiplex PCR; TCRdb lists only in-frame clones, some missing. V, J and clone size are those of that table, while D and trimming were read from the DNA. The data hold roughly 1,600,000 clones, with approximately 98.5% observed a single time.

The source of this sequence is a young man in good health. Sequencing used naive CD4+ T cells sorted from blood. Subset described: CD45RA+ positively selected. The chain links TRBV18 to TRBJ2-2, with D possibly TRBD2 on 6 matching bases. The CDR3 reads CASSPGLAHLFF. In nucleotides, the CDR3 is TGTGCCAGCTCACCGGGGCTAGCGCATTTGTTTTTT.